These 21 T cell receptor beta chains were sequenced from one sample in a study of molecular identifiers for immune sequencing clone quantification. Using its own MiXCR run on the PCR reads, TCRdb lists one record per CDR3 protein. The data hold 460,000 or so distinct CDR3 sequences, with about a fifth observed a single time. Sequenced sample: naive CD8+ T cells from blood, with Jurkat cell RNA spiked in. Subset given: FACS-sorted CD8+CD4-CCR7+CD45RA+ naive T cells. These receptors all come from a human donor in good health. Some libraries in this study had Jurkat cell RNA spiked in.

This clonotype was counted at least ten times. The chain links TRBV28 to TRBJ1-4; D is possibly TRBD1 (6 bases). The CDR3 is 14 amino acids. Germline CDR1 MDHEN, CDR2 SYDVKM. Between the trimmed V and J ends, which lost 3 bases and 4 bases, there was a span of 9 bases. The CDR3 sequence: CASSFQGFNEKLFF. Written as DNA, the CDR3 is TGTGCCAGCAGTTTTCAGGGGTTTAATGAAAAACTGTTTTTT.

This clonotype was seen a handful of times. J is TRBJ2-2 and V is TRBV15, with 7 nucleotides matching TRBD1. Trimming cost V 0 bases and J 4 bases; bases outside gene matches: 8. The CDR3 totals 17 residues. CDR1 and CDR2 (germline): LNHNV, YYDKDF (reference sequence). CDR3 residues: CATSRDKWDSATGELFF. DNA for the CDR3: TGTGCCACCAGCAGAGATAAGTGGGACAGTGCCACCGGGGAGCTGTTTTTT.

The V and J genes are TRBV27 and TRBJ2-3, with 10 bases fitting TRBD2. After removal of 6 bases from V and 4 bases from J, the junction contained 4 bases not matched to a gene. Per germline, CDR1 MNHEY and CDR2 SMNVEV (reference sequence). The CDR3 runs 14 residues. In DNA form, the CDR3 reads TGTGCCAGCAGACCAGCGGGAGGGGCAGATACGCAGTATTTT. This translates into CASRPAGGADTQYF.

This clonotype was seen repeatedly, ten times or more. The chain recombines TRBV7-9 with TRBJ1-1; 10 bases fit TRBD1. CDR3 size: 16 residues. V shed 5 bases and J 1 base; nucleotides not matched to a gene: 7. Germline CDR1 SEHNR, CDR2 FQNEAQ (reference sequence). CDR3 in DNA: TGTGCCAGCAGCGAACCGGGACAGGGGCCGAACACTGAAGCTTTCTTT. This gives the protein CASSEPGQGPNTEAFF.

This chain joins TRBV7-3 and TRBJ2-3, with unresolved D. Germline V lookup: CDR1 SGHTA, CDR2 FQGTGA. CDR3 size: 14 residues. Trimming cost V 5 bases and J 4 bases, with 13 bases left between them. CDR3 sequence: CASSADGYADTQYF. The CDR3 DNA follows: TGTGCCAGCAGCGCGGACGGATACGCAGATACGCAGTATTTT.

The rearrangement uses TRBV20-1 and TRBJ1-5; no reliable D call. CDR3 length: 15 residues. Trimming left V 3 bases short and J 0 bases short, with 12 bases between. CDR1 is DFQATT and CDR2 is SNEGSKA in the germline V gene (reference sequence). CDR3 nucleotide sequence: TGCAGTGCTAGTCAGTCCGGAGATAGCAATCAGCCCCAGCATTTT. As protein: CSASQSGDSNQPQHF.

To note about this clonotype: A much more abundant neighbour one base away suggests this may be a read error. V usage is TRBV28 and J usage is TRBJ1-5; no definite D call. The V and J ends lost 2 bases and 9 bases respectively, with 11 bases between them. Germline CDR1 reads MDHEN; CDR2 reads SYDVKM. This CDR3 spans 13 amino acids. The CDR3 bases are TGTGCCAGCAGTTTACGGGGTTTGCGGCCCCAGCATTTT. Its translation is CASSLRGLRPQHF.

This chain joins TRBV6-2 or TRBV6-3 and TRBJ1-5, with D unresolved. CDR3 length: 15 amino acids. Looked up from germline, CDR1 is MNHEY and CDR2 is SVGEGT. V lost 0 bases, J lost 2 bases, and 8 bases lay in between. The CDR3 DNA follows: TGTGCCAGCAGTTACTCGTTGGCAGGCAATCAGCCCCAGCATTTT. As protein: CASSYSLAGNQPQHF.

The rearrangement uses TRBV19 and TRBJ2-1; unclear D gene. V lost 2 bases to trimming and J lost 2 bases, with 4 bases between them. CDR1 LNHDA and CDR2 SQIVND come from the germline V gene (reference sequence). This CDR3 spans 13 amino acids. CDR3 region: CASSITAYNEQFF. DNA of the CDR3: TGTGCCAGTAGTATAACTGCCTACAATGAGCAGTTCTTC. The full variable domain, rest sourced from reference TRBV19 and TRBJ2-1, is DGGITQSPKYLFRKEGQNVTLSCEQNLNHDAMYWYRQDPGQGLRLIYYSQIVNDFQKGDIAEGYSVSREKKESFPLTVTSAQKNPTAFYLCASSITAYNEQFFGPGTRLTVL.

This clonotype was seen at least ten times. The chain combines TRBV4-1 with TRBJ1-5, with 7 bases aligning to TRBD1. V gave up 1 base and J gave up 5 bases; unmatched junction bases: 8. The V gene's germline CDR1 is MGHRA and CDR2 YSYEKL. The CDR3 is made up of 16 amino acids. CDR3 DNA sequence: TGCGCCAGCAGCCAAGTAACAGGGGTAGGGGATCAGCCCCAGCATTTT. Translation gives CASSQVTGVGDQPQHF.

The V and J genes are TRBV19 and TRBJ2-1; D is uncertain. CDR1 LNHDA and CDR2 SQIVND come from the germline V gene (reference sequence). V was cut by 0 bases and J by 10 bases, with 7 bases left in between. The CDR3 spans 12 residues. CDR3 protein: CASSIDGLEQFF. The CDR3 bases are TGTGCCAGTAGTATAGACGGGTTGGAGCAGTTCTTC. The full variable domain, rest sourced from reference TRBV19 and TRBJ2-1, is DGGITQSPKYLFRKEGQNVTLSCEQNLNHDAMYWYRQDPGQGLRLIYYSQIVNDFQKGDIAEGYSVSREKKESFPLTVTSAQKNPTAFYLCASSIDGLEQFFGPGTRLTVL.

The sample holds many counts of this clonotype. The V call is TRBV7-9, the J call TRBJ2-3; TRBD2 aligns across 10 bases. The trim removed 5 bases at V and 2 bases at J, leaving 10 bases unmatched. This CDR3 comprises 17 residues. Germline CDR1 reads SEHNR; CDR2 reads FQNEAQ (reference sequence). DNA for the CDR3: TGTGCCAGCAGCCCACCTCCGCTAGCGGGGGACACAGATACGCAGTATTTT. Translated, it gives CASSPPPLAGDTDTQYF. Complete variable domain (other parts from reference TRBV7-9 and TRBJ2-3): DTGVSQNPRHKITKRGQNVTFRCDPISEHNRLYWYRQTLGQGPEFLTYFQNEAQLEKSRLLSDRFSAERPKGSFSTLEIQRTEQGDSAMYLCASSPPPLAGDTDTQYFGPGTRLTVL.

As regards this clonotype: Here the CDR3 omits its conserved ending phenylalanine or tryptophan, so a read error is the likely source. This chain uses TRBV27 with TRBJ2-1; TRBD2 matches 12 bases. Germline CDR1 reads MNHEY; CDR2 reads SMNVEV (reference sequence). V was clipped by 5 bases and J by 7 bases; unmatched bases: 6. The CDR3 length is 15 residues. This chain's CDR3 is CASSPWTSGMNEQFS. The CDR3 nucleotides are TGTGCCAGCAGTCCCTGGACTAGCGGGATGAATGAGCAGTTCTCC.

This clonotype has just a few counts. A much larger clone is a single base away; this may be a read error. This chain uses TRBV20-1 with TRBJ2-3; TRBD2 might be the D (7 bases). Germline V gene lookup returns CDR1 DFQATT and CDR2 SNEGSKA (reference sequence). V lost 8 bases, J lost 9 bases, and 30 bases lay in between. The CDR3 runs to 16 residues. The DNA for the CDR3 is TGCAGTACTGAGGGGGATGGGACTAAAGCCGTTGCCACGCAGTATTTT. This sequence encodes CSTEGDGTKAVATQYF.

About this clonotype itself: One base away lies a much larger clone, so this may be a sequencing read error. The rearrangement links TRBV5-1 to TRBJ2-5, with a possible D match to TRBD2 (5 bases). Germline values: CDR1 SGHRS, CDR2 YFSETQ. The CDR3 is 15 residues long. DNA for the CDR3: TGCTCCAGCAGCTTGGACTGGCAGGCGGACGGGACCCAGTACTTC. This codes for CSSSLDWQADGTQYF. Using reference TRBV5-1 and TRBJ2-5 for the parts outside the CDR3, the full variable domain is KAGVTQTPRYLIKTRGQQVTLSCSPISGHRSVSWYQQTPGQGLQFLFEYFSETQRNKGNFPGRFSGRQFSNSRSEMNVSTLELGDSALYLCSSSLDWQADGTQYFGPGTRLLVL.

This clonotype was observed a few times. This sequence joins TRBV9 and TRBJ2-1; D call uncertain. The CDR3 has 14 residues. Trimming took off 0 bases at V and 3 bases at J, with 7 bases between the two ends. Germline CDR1 is SGDLS and CDR2 is YYNGEE. CDR3 amino acids: CASSVAVGYNEQFF. The DNA of the CDR3 is TGTGCCAGCAGCGTAGCGGTCGGCTACAATGAGCAGTTCTTC.

This clonotype was counted ten times or more. The chain recombines TRBV6-5 with TRBJ2-7; D is possibly TRBD2 (5 bases). There are 14 residues in the CDR3. Trimming removed 2 bases from V and 3 bases from J, with 11 bases in between. In germline, CDR1 is MNHEY, CDR2 SVGAGI. CDR3 sequence reads: CASSYRNDYYEQYF. In DNA form, the CDR3 reads TGTGCCAGCAGTTACCGAAACGACTACTACGAGCAGTACTTC.

The rearrangement uses TRBV4-1 and TRBJ2-7, with no clear D. This CDR3 is built from 15 residues. Trimming stripped 0 bases from V and 3 bases from J, with 12 bases between. CDR1 is MGHRA and CDR2 is YSYEKL in the germline V gene. For the CDR3, the DNA is TGCGCCAGCAGCCAAGATAGCAAGGAACTCTACGAGCAGTACTTC. As protein: CASSQDSKELYEQYF.

This clonotype has only a few counts. No conserved phenylalanine or tryptophan is present at the end of the CDR3, so a read error is the likely explanation. The rearrangement links TRBV29-1 to TRBJ1-1, with D possibly matching TRBD1 (6 bases). Germline CDR1 and CDR2: SQVTM and ANQGSEA. Trimming shortened V by 3 bases and J by 1 base, and 12 bases separated the two germline ends. This CDR3 spans 14 amino acids. The CDR3 DNA sequence: TGCAGCGTTGACCTGACAGGAGAGAACACTGAAGCTTTCCTT. It yields the protein CSVDLTGENTEAFL.

This clonotype appeared many times. The V gene is TRBV20-1, the J gene TRBJ2-2; no firm D call. The V end was cut by 1 base, the J end by 0 bases, with 3 bases between. The CDR3 has 13 amino acids. Germline CDR1 and CDR2: DFQATT and SNEGSKA (reference sequence). Written as DNA, the CDR3 is TGCAGTGCTAGAGCTCCGAACACCGGGGAGCTGTTTTTT. Translated, it gives CSARAPNTGELFF.

This clonotype was seen at least ten times. A read error may produce the germline difference seen at one junction end. The CDR3 DNA follows: TGTGCCAGCAGCTTAGAGCGGGCGGAGTTC. Residues: CASSLERAEF. The chain couples TRBV7-2 to TRBJ2-7, with D maybe TRBD2 (6 bases). The germline V gene encodes CDR1 SGHTA and CDR2 FQGNSA. The CDR3 has 10 residues.